The clone carrying this T cell receptor beta chain was detected ten times or more. Its target is not known. This CDR3 has 13 amino acids. Germline CDR1 and CDR2: SGHTA and FQGNSA. V was pared by 0 bases and J by 4 bases, with 5 bases between. TCRdb re-called the RT-PCR reads through MiXCR, storing one row per CDR3 protein. This table has 500,000 to 600,000 distinct CDR3 sequences, about 15% appearing once. These data come from a study of response to subunit inactivated influenza vaccine. Study-level results: Only a handful of new T cells, the authors suggested, are recruited with each seasonal influenza vaccination.

The starting material was PBMCs from blood, obtained about 13 days after vaccination. The chain combines TRBV7-2 with TRBJ2-3; no definite D call. This clonotype originated in a middle-aged man who received an inactivated influenza vaccine. Here the CDR3 DNA reads TGTGCCAGCAGCTTAGCCCGATCAGATACGCAGTATTTT. The encoded protein is CASSLARSDTQYF.